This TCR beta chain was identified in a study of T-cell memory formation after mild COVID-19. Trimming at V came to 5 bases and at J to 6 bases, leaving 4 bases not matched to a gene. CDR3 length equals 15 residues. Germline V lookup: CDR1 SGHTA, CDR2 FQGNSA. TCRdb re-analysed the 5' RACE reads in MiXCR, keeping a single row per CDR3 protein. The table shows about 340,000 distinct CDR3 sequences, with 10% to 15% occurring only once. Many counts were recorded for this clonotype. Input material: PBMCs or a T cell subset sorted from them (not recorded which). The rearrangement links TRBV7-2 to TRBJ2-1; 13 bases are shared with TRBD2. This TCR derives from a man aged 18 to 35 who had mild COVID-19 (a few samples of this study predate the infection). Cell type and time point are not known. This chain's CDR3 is CASSLGLAGFNEQFF. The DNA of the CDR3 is TGTGCCAGCAGCCTGGGACTAGCGGGGTTCAATGAGCAGTTCTTC. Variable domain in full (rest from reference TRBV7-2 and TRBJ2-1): GAGVSQSPSNKVTEKGKDVELRCDPISGHTALYWYRQSLGQGLEFLIYFQGNSAPDKSGLPSDRFSAERTGGSVSTLTIQRTQQEDSAVYLCASSLGLAGFNEQFFGPGTRLTVL.